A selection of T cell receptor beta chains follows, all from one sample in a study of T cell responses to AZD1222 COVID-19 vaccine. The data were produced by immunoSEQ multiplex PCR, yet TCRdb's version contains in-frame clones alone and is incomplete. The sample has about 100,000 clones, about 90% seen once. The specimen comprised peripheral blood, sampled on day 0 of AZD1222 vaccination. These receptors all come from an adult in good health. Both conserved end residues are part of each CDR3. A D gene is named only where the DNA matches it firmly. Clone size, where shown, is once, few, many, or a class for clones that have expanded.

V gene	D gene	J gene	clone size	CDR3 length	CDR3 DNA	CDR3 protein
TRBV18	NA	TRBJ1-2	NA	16	TGTGCCAGCTCACCTTCCTTTGGGGATCGGGCTTATGGCTACACCTTC	CASSPSFGDRAYGYTF
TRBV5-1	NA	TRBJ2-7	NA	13	TGCGCCAGCAGCCGCGGGGACTCCTACGAGCAGTACTTC	CASSRGDSYEQYF
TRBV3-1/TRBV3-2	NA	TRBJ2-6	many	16	TGTGCCAGCAGCCAAGAAGAGGGTACCGGGGCCAACGTCCTGACTTTC	CASSQEEGTGANVLTF
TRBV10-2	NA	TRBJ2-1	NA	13	TGCGCCAGCAGTGAGAATGGACTGACCGAGCAGTTCTTC	CASSENGLTEQFF
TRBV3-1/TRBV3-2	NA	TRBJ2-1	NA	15	TGTGCCAGCAGCCAAGATTGGCCCCCCCGACATGAGCAGTTCTTC	CASSQDWPPRHEQFF
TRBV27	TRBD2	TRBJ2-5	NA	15	TGTGCCAGCAGCGGACTAGCGGGAGGTTGGGAGACCCAGTACTTC	CASSGLAGGWETQYF
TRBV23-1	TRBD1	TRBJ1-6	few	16	TGCGCCAGCAGTCGGCCAGGGACAGGGGGCAATTCACCCCTCCACTTT	CASSRPGTGGNSPLHF
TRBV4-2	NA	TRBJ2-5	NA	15	TGTGCCAGCAGTCGGACGTCGTCAGGCCAAGAGACCCAGTACTTC	CASSRTSSGQETQYF
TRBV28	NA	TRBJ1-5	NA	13	TGTGCCACCCAGGCTTATAGCAATCAGCCCCAGCATTTT	CATQAYSNQPQHF
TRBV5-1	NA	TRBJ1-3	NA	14	TGCGCCAGCAGCTTGGCCTCAGCTGGAAACACCATATATTTT	CASSLASAGNTIYF
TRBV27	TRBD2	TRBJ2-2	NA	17	TGTGCCAGCAGTTTATATGCGGGAGGGCCCCGCACCGGGGAGCTGTTTTTT	CASSLYAGGPRTGELFF
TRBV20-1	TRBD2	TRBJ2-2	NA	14	TGCAGTGCCAGTAGCGGGGGGAACACCGGGGAGCTGTTTTTT	CSASSGGNTGELFF
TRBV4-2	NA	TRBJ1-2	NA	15	TGTGCCAGCAGCCAAGAGGTCCCCTCTAGACAAGGCTACACCTTC	CASSQEVPSRQGYTF
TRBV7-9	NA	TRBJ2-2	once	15	TGTGCCAGCAACCGACAGGGACTCGACACCGGGGAGCTGTTTTTT	CASNRQGLDTGELFF
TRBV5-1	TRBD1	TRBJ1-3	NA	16	TGCGCCAGCAGCTGGGGGACAGGGGGCTCTGGAAACACCATATATTTT	CASSWGTGGSGNTIYF
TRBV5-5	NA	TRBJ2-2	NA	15	TGTGCCAGCAGCTTGATGGGGCGCGGCACCGGGGAGCTGTTTTTT	CASSLMGRGTGELFF
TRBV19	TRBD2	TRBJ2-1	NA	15	TGTGCCAGTAGTATGGGCGGGAGCGCCTACAATGAGCAGTTCTTC	CASSMGGSAYNEQFF
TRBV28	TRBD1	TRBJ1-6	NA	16	TGTGCCAGCAGTCCTCCCCGGGACAGCTATAATTCACCCCTCCACTTT	CASSPPRDSYNSPLHF
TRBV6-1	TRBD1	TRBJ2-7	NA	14	TGTGCCAGCAGTGAAGGGCCGACAGGGGGCGAGCAGTACTTC	CASSEGPTGGEQYF
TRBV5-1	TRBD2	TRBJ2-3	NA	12	TGCGCCAGCAGCCGGGAGGGAGATACGCAGTATTTT	CASSREGDTQYF
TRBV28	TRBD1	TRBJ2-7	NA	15	TGTGCCAGCAGTGTATCGCGGACAGGGCTCTACGAGCAGTACTTC	CASSVSRTGLYEQYF
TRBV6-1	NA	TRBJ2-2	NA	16	TGTGCCAGCAGTGATTTGTTACAGAAGAACACCGGGGAGCTGTTTTTT	CASSDLLQKNTGELFF
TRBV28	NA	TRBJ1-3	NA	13	TGTGCCAGCAGAAGGGGGGAGGGAAACACCATATATTTT	CASRRGEGNTIYF
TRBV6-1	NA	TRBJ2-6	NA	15	TGTGCCAGCAGTGACAGGGAGGATGGGGCCAACGTCCTGACTTTC	CASSDREDGANVLTF
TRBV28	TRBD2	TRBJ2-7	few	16	TGTGCCAGCAGTCCACCCCAGGGTAGCGGGATAGGCGAGCAGTACTTC	CASSPPQGSGIGEQYF
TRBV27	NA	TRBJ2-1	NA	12	TGTGCCAGCACAATAGGCGCCGGTGAGCAGTTCTTC	CASTIGAGEQFF
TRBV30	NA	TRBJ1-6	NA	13	TGTGCCTGGAGTGTACGCGGGAATTCACCCCTCCACTTT	CAWSVRGNSPLHF
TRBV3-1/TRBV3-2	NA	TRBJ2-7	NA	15	TGTGCCAGCAGCAGAACCCCCGGGGTCTACTACGAGCAGTACTTC	CASSRTPGVYYEQYF
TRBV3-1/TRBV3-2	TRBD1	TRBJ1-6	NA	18	TGTGCCAGCAGCCATCTCCCGGGAAGGGGGCGAGGTAATTCACCCCTCCACTTT	CASSHLPGRGRGNSPLHF
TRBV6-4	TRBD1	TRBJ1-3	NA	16	TGTGCCAGCAGTGTCACCCGGGACAGTTTTGGAAACACCATATATTTT	CASSVTRDSFGNTIYF
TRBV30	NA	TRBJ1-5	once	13	TGTGCCTGGAGTGTGAGAGGGGATCAGCCCCAGCATTTT	CAWSVRGDQPQHF
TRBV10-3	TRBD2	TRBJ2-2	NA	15	TGTGCCATCAGTGGGCGGGAGGGCAACACCGGGGAGCTGTTTTTT	CAISGREGNTGELFF
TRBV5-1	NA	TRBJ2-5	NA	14	TGCGCCAGCAGCTTGGGGACAGACCAAGAGACCCAGTACTTC	CASSLGTDQETQYF
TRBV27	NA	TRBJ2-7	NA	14	TGTGCCAGCAGTCTAACAGACAGTCAAAGTAAGCAGTACTTC	CASSLTDSQSKQYF
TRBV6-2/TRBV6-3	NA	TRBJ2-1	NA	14	TGTGCCAGCAGTGCTGCACCCAGCAGGAATGAGCAGTTCTTC	CASSAAPSRNEQFF